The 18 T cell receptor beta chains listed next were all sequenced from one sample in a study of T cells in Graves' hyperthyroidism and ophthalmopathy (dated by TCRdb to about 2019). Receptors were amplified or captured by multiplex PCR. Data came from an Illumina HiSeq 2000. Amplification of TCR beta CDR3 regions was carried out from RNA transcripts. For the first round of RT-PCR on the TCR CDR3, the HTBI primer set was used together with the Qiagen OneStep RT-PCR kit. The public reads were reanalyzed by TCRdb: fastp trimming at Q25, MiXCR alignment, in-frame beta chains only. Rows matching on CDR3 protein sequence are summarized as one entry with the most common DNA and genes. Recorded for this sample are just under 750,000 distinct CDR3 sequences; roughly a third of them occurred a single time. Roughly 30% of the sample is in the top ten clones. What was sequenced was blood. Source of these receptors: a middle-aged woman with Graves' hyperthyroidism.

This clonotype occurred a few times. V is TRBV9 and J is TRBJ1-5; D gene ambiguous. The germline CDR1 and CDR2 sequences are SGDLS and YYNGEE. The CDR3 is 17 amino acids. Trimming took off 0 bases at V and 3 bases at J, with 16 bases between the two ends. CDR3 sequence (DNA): TGTGCCAGCAGCGTAGGTGGCGGCAGCCCAGACAATCAGCCCCAGCATTTT. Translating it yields CASSVGGGSPDNQPQHF.

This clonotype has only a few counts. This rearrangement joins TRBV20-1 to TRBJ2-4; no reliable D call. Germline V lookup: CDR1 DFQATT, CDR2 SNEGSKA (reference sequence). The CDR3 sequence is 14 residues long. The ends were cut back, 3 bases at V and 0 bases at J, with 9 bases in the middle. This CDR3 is CSARSQAAKNIQYF. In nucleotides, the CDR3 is TGCAGTGCTAGGAGTCAGGCAGCCAAAAACATTCAGTACTTC.

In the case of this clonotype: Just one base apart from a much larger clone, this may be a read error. The CDR3 DNA follows: TGTGCCGGCAGTTCCGCTCCTAATTCACCCCTCCACTTT. Its protein is CAGSSAPNSPLHF. V and J are TRBV6-5 and TRBJ1-6; D is undetermined. Germline loops: CDR1 MNHEY, CDR2 SVGAGI. This CDR3 comprises 13 residues.

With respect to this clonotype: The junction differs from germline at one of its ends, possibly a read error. The CDR3 region is CASSLGQANTEASF. DNA for the CDR3: TGTGCCAGCAGCTTAGGTCAGGCCAACACTGAAGCTTCCTTT. The chain combines TRBV11-2 with TRBJ1-1; D ambiguous. From germline, CDR1 is SGHAT and CDR2 FQNNGV. The CDR3 is made up of 14 amino acids.

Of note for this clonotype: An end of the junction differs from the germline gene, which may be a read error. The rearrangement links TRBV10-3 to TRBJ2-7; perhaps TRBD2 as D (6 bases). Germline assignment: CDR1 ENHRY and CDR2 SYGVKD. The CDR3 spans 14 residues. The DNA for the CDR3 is TGTGCCAGCAGTGGGAGCGGGCCCTCCTACGAGCAGTACTTC. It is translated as CASSGSGPSYEQYF.

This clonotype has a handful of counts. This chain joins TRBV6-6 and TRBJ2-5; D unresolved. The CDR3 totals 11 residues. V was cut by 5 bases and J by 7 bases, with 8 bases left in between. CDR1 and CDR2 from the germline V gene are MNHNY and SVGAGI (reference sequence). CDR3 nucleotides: TGTGCCAGCAGTGAAGTTGTGACCCAGTACTTC. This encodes CASSEVVTQYF.

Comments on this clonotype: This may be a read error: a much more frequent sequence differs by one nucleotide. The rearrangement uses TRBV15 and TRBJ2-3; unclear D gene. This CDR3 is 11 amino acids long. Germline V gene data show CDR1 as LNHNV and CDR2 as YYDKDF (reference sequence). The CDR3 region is CVTSRTDTQYF. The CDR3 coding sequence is TGTGTCACCAGCCGCACAGATACGCAGTATTTT.

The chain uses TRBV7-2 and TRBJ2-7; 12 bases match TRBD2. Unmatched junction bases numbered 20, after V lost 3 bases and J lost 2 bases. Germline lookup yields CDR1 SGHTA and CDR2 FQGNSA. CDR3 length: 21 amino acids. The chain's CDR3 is CASSFLLLAAGLAGNPYEQYF. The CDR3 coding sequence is TGTGCCAGCAGCTTCCTCCTGCTCGCCGCCGGACTAGCGGGGAACCCCTACGAGCAGTACTTC. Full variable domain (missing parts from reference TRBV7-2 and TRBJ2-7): GAGVSQSPSNKVTEKGKDVELRCDPISGHTALYWYRQSLGQGLEFLIYFQGNSAPDKSGLPSDRFSAERTGGSVSTLTIQRTQQEDSAVYLCASSFLLLAAGLAGNPYEQYFGPGTRLTVT.

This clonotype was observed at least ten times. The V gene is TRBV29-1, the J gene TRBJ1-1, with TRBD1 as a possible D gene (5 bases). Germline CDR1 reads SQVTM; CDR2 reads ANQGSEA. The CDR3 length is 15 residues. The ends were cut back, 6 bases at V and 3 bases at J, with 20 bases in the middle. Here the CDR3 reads CSVRLITMGDTEAFF. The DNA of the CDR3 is TGCAGCGTCCGCTTGATTACTATGGGGGACACTGAAGCTTTCTTT.

CDR3 sequence: CASSAEPPGGGSPLHF. In DNA, the CDR3 is TGCGCCAGCAGCGCGGAGCCTCCGGGGGGTGGTTCACCCCTCCACTTT. This sequence joins TRBV5-1 and TRBJ1-6; the D gene is possibly TRBD1 (5 bases). This CDR3 region has 16 residues. Trimming took 4 bases from V and 9 from J, leaving 20 bases between them. Germline V gene data show CDR1 as SGHRS and CDR2 as YFSETQ.

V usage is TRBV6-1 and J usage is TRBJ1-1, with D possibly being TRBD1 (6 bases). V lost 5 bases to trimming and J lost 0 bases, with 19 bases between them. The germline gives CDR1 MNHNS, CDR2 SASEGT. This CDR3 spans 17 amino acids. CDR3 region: CASSYPVGGPLNTEAFF. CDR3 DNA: TGTGCCAGCAGTTACCCCGTTGGGGGGCCCTTGAACACTGAAGCTTTCTTT.

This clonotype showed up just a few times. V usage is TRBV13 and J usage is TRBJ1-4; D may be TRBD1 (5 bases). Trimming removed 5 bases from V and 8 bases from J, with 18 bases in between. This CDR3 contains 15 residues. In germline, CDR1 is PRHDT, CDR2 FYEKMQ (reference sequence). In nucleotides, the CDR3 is TGTGCCAGCAGCCTCTGGACAACGAAAGGCGAAAAACTGTTTTTT. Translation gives CASSLWTTKGEKLFF.

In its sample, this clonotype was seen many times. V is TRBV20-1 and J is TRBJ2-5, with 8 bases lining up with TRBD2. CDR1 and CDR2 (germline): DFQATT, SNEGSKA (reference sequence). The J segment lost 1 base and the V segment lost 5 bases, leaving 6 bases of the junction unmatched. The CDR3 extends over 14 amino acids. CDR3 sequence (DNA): TGCAGTGCTTCCGGGACTAGTTCCCAAGAGACCCAGTACTTC. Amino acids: CSASGTSSQETQYF.

The CDR3 spells CASSALADLNTGELFF. The CDR3 nucleotides read TGCGCCAGCAGTGCACTAGCGGACCTGAACACCGGGGAGCTGTTTTTT. The chain has TRBV10-2 and TRBJ2-2, with TRBD2 matching 8 bases. V lost 4 bases to trimming and J lost 1 base; unmatched junction nucleotides: 5. CDR3 length: 16 amino acids. Germline loops: CDR1 WSHSY, CDR2 SAAADI.

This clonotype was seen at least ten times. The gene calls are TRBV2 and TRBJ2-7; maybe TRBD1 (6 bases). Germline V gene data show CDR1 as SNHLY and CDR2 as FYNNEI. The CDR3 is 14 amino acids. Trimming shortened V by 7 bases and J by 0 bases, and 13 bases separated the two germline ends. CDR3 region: CASKIGDNSYEQYF. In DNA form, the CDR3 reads TGTGCCAGCAAGATAGGGGACAACTCCTACGAGCAGTACTTC.

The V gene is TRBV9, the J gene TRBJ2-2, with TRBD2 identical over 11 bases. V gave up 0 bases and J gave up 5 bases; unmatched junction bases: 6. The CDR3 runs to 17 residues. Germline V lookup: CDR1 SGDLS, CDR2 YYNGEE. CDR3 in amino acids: CASSVELAGDGTGELFF. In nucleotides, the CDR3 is TGTGCCAGCAGCGTAGAACTAGCGGGAGATGGGACCGGGGAGCTGTTTTTT.

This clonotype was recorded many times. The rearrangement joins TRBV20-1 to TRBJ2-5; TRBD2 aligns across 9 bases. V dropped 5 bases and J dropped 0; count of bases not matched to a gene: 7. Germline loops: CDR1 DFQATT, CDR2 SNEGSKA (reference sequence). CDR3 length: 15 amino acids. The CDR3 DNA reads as TGCAGTGCTGCAGGCCTAGCGGGGTACCAAGAGACCCAGTACTTC. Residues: CSAAGLAGYQETQYF.

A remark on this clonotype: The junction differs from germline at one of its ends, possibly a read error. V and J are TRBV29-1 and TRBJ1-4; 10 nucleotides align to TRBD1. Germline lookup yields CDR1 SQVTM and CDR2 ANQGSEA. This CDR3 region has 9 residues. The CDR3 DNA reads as TGCAGCGTTGAAGGGACAGGGGGATTT. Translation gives CSVEGTGGF.